The next 8 T cell receptor beta chains were all read from a single sample in a study of OX40 agonist ivuxolimab in advanced cancers. Libraries were built with the immunoSEQ multiplex PCR assay. Entries here come from immuneACCESS through TCRdb and include only in-frame sequences with V and J called. Some clones fail to appear in such tables; in the studies checked, an unresolved V gene covers under half of the shortfall, and the cause of the remainder is unknown. The sample contains tens of thousands of clones, about 91% of them found a single time. More than 5.5% of the sample is taken by the ten largest. Material: CD4+ or CD8+ T cells sorted from blood, obtained in a trial of the OX40 agonist ivuxolimab. These receptors were obtained from an adult with an advanced solid tumor such as melanoma, head and neck, liver or kidney cancer.

This chain uses TRBV9 with TRBJ2-7, with TRBD2 matching over 14 bases. The CDR3 totals 14 residues. The junction had 4 bases not matched to a gene; V was cut back by 4 bases and J by 7 bases. The germline gives CDR1 SGDLS, CDR2 YYNGEE. CDR3 nucleotide sequence: TGTGCCAGCAGCTTGGGACTAGCGGGAGATGAGCAGTACTTC. As protein: CASSLGLAGDEQYF.

The chain combines TRBV11-2 with TRBJ1-2; no clear D gene. Trimming shortened V by 3 bases and J by 4 bases, and 15 bases separated the two germline ends. The CDR3 spans 15 residues. CDR1 and CDR2 (germline): SGHAT, FQNNGV. CDR3 loop: CASSFGRIRGYGYTF. Here the CDR3 DNA reads TGTGCCAGCAGCTTTGGGCGTATCCGCGGCTATGGCTACACCTTC. Drawing the rest from reference TRBV11-2 and TRBJ1-2, the complete variable domain is EAGVAQSPRYKIIEKRQSVAFWCNPISGHATLYWYQQILGQGPKLLIQFQNNGVVDDSQLPKDRFSAERLKGVDSTLKIQPAKLEDSAVYLCASSFGRIRGYGYTFGSGTRLTVV.

This chain joins TRBV28 and TRBJ1-2, with D unresolved. Germline V gives CDR1 MDHEN, CDR2 SYDVKM. V shed 6 bases and J shed 4 bases, with 12 bases lying between them. This CDR3 comprises 13 residues. CDR3 sequence: CASRGLAAYGYTF. CDR3 in DNA: TGTGCCAGCAGAGGACTCGCGGCCTATGGCTACACCTTC.

The V and J genes are TRBV10-3 and TRBJ2-7, with 9 bases identical to TRBD1. Germline V gives CDR1 ENHRY, CDR2 SYGVKD. The CDR3 contains 13 residues. Trimming at V came to 9 bases and at J to 0 bases, leaving 3 bases not matched to a gene. Here the CDR3 reads CAIRDRDSYEQYF. The CDR3 DNA reads as TGTGCCATTCGGGACAGGGACTCCTACGAGCAGTACTTC.

The chain links TRBV10-2 to TRBJ2-3; D uncertain. The CDR3 sequence is 13 residues long. Germline loops: CDR1 WSHSY, CDR2 SAAADI. Trimming took 3 bases from V and 6 from J, leaving 10 bases between them. CDR3 protein: CASSDPSRDTQYF. The CDR3 nucleotides read TGCGCCAGCAGTGACCCTTCAAGGGATACGCAGTATTTT.

The chain is built from TRBV2 and TRBJ1-2; 7 bases are shared with TRBD1. Per the germline V gene, CDR1 is SNHLY and CDR2 is FYNNEI. Trimming took 5 bases from V and 8 from J; bases not matched to a gene: 11. The CDR3 is 14 amino acids. The CDR3 loop is CASSSGQSMRGYTF. The CDR3 bases are TGTGCCAGCAGTTCGGGACAGTCCATGAGGGGCTACACCTTC.

This clone was observed a single time. J is TRBJ2-1 and V is TRBV19, with D possibly being TRBD2 (5 bases). Germline values: CDR1 LNHDA, CDR2 SQIVND (reference sequence). Trimming took off 3 bases at V and 0 bases at J, with 9 bases between the two ends. The CDR3 length is 15 residues. CDR3 coding DNA: TGTGCCAGTAGTATCCGAGGGAGCTCCTACAATGAGCAGTTCTTC. Its translation is CASSIRGSSYNEQFF.

The J gene is TRBJ2-7, the V gene TRBV15, with TRBD2 matching 11 bases. The CDR3 is 17 amino acids. Germline values: CDR1 LNHNV, CDR2 YYDKDF (reference sequence). Trimming cost V 0 bases and J 4 bases; bases outside gene matches: 8. CDR3 protein: CATSRDRWGLAAYEQYF. DNA for the CDR3: TGTGCCACCAGCAGAGACAGGTGGGGACTAGCGGCATACGAGCAGTACTTC.